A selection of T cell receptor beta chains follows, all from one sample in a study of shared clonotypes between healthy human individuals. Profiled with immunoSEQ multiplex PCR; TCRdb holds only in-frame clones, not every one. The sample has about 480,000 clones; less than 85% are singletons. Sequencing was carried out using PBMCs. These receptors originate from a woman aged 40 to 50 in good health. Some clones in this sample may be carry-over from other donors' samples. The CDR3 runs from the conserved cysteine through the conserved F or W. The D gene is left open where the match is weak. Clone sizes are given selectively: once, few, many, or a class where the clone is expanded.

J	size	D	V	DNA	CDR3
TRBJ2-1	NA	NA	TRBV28	TGTGCCAGCGCTAAAGCGGGTAGCTCCTACAATGAGCAGTTCTTC	CASAKAGSSYNEQFF
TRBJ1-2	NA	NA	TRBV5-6	TGTGCCAGCAGCTTCACTACTAACTATGGCTACACCTTC	CASSFTTNYGYTF
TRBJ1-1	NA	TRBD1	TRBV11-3	TGTGCCAGCAGCTTAGGCAGGGGGTCAAATTCGGCTTTCTTT	CASSLGRGSNSAFF
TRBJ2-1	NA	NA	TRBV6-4	TGTGCCAGCAGCCCAGAGACAGAATACAATGAGCAGTTCTTC	CASSPETEYNEQFF
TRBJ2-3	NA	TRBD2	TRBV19	TGTGCCAGTAGTGTGACTAGCGGCAGCACAGATACGCAGTATTTT	CASSVTSGSTDTQYF
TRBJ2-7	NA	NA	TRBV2	TGTGCCAGCACTCCGGACGGAGCCTACGAGCAGTACTTC	CASTPDGAYEQYF
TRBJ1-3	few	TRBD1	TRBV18	TGTGCCAGCTCACAAGAAACAGGGGGCCCTGGAAACACCATATATTTT	CASSQETGGPGNTIYF
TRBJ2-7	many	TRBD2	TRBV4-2	TGTGCCAGCAGCCAAGATTTAGGGAGCGGGAGAGACGAGCAGTACTTC	CASSQDLGSGRDEQYF
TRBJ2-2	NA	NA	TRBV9	TGTGCCAGCAGCGTAGCTAGTAGCGGGAACACCGGGGAGCTGTTTTTT	CASSVASSGNTGELFF
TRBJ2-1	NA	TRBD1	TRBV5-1	TGCGCCAGCAGGGAGGACAGGGGGAATATTGATGGTAATGAGCAGTTCTTC	CASREDRGNIDGNEQFF
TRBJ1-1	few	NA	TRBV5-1	TGCGCCAGCAGCTTGGTGGGGGACAACACTGAAGCTTTCTTT	CASSLVGDNTEAFF
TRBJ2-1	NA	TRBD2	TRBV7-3	TGTGCCAGCAGCCCAAGCGGGAGAGGGAATGAGCAGTTCTTC	CASSPSGRGNEQFF
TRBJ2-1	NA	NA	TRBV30	TGTGCCTGGAGTCCCTCGAGAAATGAGCAGTTCTTC	CAWSPSRNEQFF
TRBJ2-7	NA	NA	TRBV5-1	TGCGCCAGCAGGGCGGACAGCTCCTACGAGCAGTACTTC	CASRADSSYEQYF
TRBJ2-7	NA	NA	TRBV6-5	TGTGCCAGCAGTTACTCGGGCCCAGGGGACGAGCAGTACTTC	CASSYSGPGDEQYF
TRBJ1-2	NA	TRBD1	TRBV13	TGTGCCAGCAGAACAGGGGGCAGGGGCTATGGCTACACCTTC	CASRTGGRGYGYTF
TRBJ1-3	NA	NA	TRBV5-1	TGCGCCAGCAGCTTGGACCCCTCTGGAAACACCATATATTTT	CASSLDPSGNTIYF
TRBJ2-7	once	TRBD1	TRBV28	TGTGCCAGCGACTCCGGGACAGGGGGCCGCGACGAGCAGTACTTC	CASDSGTGGRDEQYF
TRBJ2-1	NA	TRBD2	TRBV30	TGTGCCTGGAGTCCGGCCCGGACTAGCGGACCGATCTCCTACAATGAGCAGTTCTTC	CAWSPARTSGPISYNEQFF
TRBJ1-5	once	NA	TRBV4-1	TGCGCCAGCAGCCAAATATACGATCAGCCCCAGCATTTT	CASSQIYDQPQHF
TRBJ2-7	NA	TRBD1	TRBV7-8	TGTGCCAGCAGCTTAAACAGGGGTCCCTACGAGCAGTACTTC	CASSLNRGPYEQYF
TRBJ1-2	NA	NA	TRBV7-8	TGTGCCAGCAGCCAGGAAGGCTATGGCTACACCTTC	CASSQEGYGYTF
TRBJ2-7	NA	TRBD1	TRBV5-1	TGCGCCAGCAAGCGGACAGGGACCGACTACGAGCAGTACTTC	CASKRTGTDYEQYF
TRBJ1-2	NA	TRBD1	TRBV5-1	TGCGCCAGCAGCTCATTGGGACAGGAGGCTGGCTACACCTTC	CASSSLGQEAGYTF
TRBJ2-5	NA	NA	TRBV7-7	TGTGCCAGCAGCTTAGCGGGAGACCCAGAGACCCAGTACTTC	CASSLAGDPETQYF
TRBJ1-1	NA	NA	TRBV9	TGTGCCAGCAGCCCCGGGTGGGGTTTCTACACTGAAGCTTTCTTT	CASSPGWGFYTEAFF
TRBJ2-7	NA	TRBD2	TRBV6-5	TGTGCCAGCAGTTACACCGGACTAGCGGGGACCTACGAGCAGTACTTC	CASSYTGLAGTYEQYF
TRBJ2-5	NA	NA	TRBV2	TGTGCCAGCAGACAGGAAAAGAGCGTGGAGACCCAGTACTTC	CASRQEKSVETQYF
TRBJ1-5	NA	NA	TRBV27	TGTGCCAGCAGTTTAGCGGGAGGACAGTTTCGATATAGCAATCAGCCCCAGCATTTT	CASSLAGGQFRYSNQPQHF
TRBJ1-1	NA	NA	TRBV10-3	TGTGCCATCAGTGAGTCCTCGGCTAAGTCCGGGGCCCACACTGAAGCTTTCTTT	CAISESSAKSGAHTEAFF
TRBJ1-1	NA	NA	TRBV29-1	TGCAGCGTTGAAAGGGGGAGTGGGGACACTGAAGCTTTCTTT	CSVERGSGDTEAFF
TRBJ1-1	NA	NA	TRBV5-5	TGTGCCAGCAGTAAACCACAGAACACTGAAGCTTTCTTT	CASSKPQNTEAFF
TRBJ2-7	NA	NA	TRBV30	TGTGCCTGGAGTCCGGGCCCCCGGGTCGAGCAGTACTTC	CAWSPGPRVEQYF
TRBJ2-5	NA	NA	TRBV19	TGTGCCAGTAGTATAGGGGGATCCCAAGAGACCCAGTACTTC	CASSIGGSQETQYF
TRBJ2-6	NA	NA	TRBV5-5	TGTGCCAGCAGCTTGGTGCAGGGTTCTGGGGCCAACGTCCTGACTTTC	CASSLVQGSGANVLTF
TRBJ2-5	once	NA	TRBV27	TGTGCCAGCAGCCCCAGGGCGGGGGAGACCCAGTACTTC	CASSPRAGETQYF
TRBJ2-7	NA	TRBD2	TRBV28	TGTGCCAGCAGTTTATCTACCGGGACTAGCGAGTCCTACGAGCAGTACTTC	CASSLSTGTSESYEQYF
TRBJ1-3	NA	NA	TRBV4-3	TGCGCCAGCAGCCAAGATAGGGGAGCTGGAAACACCATATATTTT	CASSQDRGAGNTIYF
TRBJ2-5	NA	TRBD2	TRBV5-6	TGTGCCAGCAGCTTAGTTGGCGGGAGGAGAGAGACCCAGTACTTC	CASSLVGGRRETQYF
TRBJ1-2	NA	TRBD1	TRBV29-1	TGCAGCGCCGGGGACAGGGATGTCTATGGCTACACCTTC	CSAGDRDVYGYTF
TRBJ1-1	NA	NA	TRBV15	TGTGCCACCAGCAGAGATATAACGAACACTGAAGCTTTCTTT	CATSRDITNTEAFF
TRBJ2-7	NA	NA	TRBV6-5	TGTGCCAGGCGTATTGGCCAATTTGCACCGGACGAGCAGTACTTC	CARRIGQFAPDEQYF
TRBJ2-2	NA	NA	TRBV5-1	TGCGCCAGCAGCTTGGCGGGGCTACGCACCGGGGAGCTGTTTTTT	CASSLAGLRTGELFF
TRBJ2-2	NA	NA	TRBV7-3	TGTGCCAGCAGCGCGCAGCCACCTGGGACGGCCGGGGAGCTGTTTTTT	CASSAQPPGTAGELFF
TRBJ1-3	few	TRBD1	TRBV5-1	TGCGCCAGCAGCTCGGGACAGGGGATAGACACCATATATTTT	CASSSGQGIDTIYF
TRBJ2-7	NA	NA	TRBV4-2	TGTGCCAGCAGCCTGAGCCACTCCTACGAGCAGTACTTC	CASSLSHSYEQYF
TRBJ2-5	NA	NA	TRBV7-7	TGTGCCAGCAGCTTAGCTGGGAGGGGGGAGACCCAGTACTTC	CASSLAGRGETQYF
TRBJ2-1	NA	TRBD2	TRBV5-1	TGCGCCAGCAGCTTGAGCGGGAGGAAGAATGAGCAGTTCTTC	CASSLSGRKNEQFF
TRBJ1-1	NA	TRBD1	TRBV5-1	TGCGCCAGCAGCCCATTGACAGGGGGCAACACTGAAGCTTTCTTT	CASSPLTGGNTEAFF
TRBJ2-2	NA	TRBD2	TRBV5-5	TGTGCCAGCAGCTTTTCGGGGCTAGCGGGAAACCCTACGAACACCGGGGAGCTGTTTTTT	CASSFSGLAGNPTNTGELFF
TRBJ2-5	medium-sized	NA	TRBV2	TGTGCCAGCATGGGCCCCCCCCGCGCGGAGACCCAGTACTTC	CASMGPPRAETQYF
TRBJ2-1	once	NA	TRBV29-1	TGCAGCGTCCAAGGACAAGACTCCTACAATGAGCAGTTCTTC	CSVQGQDSYNEQFF
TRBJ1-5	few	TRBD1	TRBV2	TGTGCCAGCAGTGTAGACAGGGTATCTCGTCAGCCCCAGCATTTT	CASSVDRVSRQPQHF
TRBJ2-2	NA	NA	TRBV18	TGTGCCAGCTCGCCTCCCGGGACACGGAACACCGGGGAGCTGTTTTTT	CASSPPGTRNTGELFF
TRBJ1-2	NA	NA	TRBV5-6	TGTGCCAGCAGCCGGGGAAGGACCTATGGCTACACCTTC	CASSRGRTYGYTF
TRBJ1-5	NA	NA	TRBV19	TGTGCCAGTAGTATTCTCGGGGGTCAGCCCCAGCATTTT	CASSILGGQPQHF
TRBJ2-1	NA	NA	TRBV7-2	TGTGCCAGCAGCTTAGATAGAGCTCGCTCCTACAATGAGCAGTTCTTC	CASSLDRARSYNEQFF